This T cell receptor (beta chain) was recovered during a study of T cells in Graves' hyperthyroidism and ophthalmopathy. Background on the study: Peripheral blood was collected at initial diagnosis, before any treatment.

The source material, RNA transcripts, was used to amplify TCR beta CDR3 regions. The HTBI primer set served for first-round RT-PCR of the TCR CDR3. TCRdb re-derived calls from the multiplex PCR reads in MiXCR, one entry per CDR3 protein. The data show roughly 290,000 distinct CDR3 sequences, with roughly 13% seen just once and 7.5% to 8% held by the top ten. As concerns this clonotype: What it recognizes is unknown.

Trimming at V came to 5 bases and at J to 1 base, leaving 2 bases not matched to a gene. The germline V gene encodes CDR1 GTSNPN and CDR2 SVGIG (reference sequence). This CDR3 contains 12 residues. Findings and caveats of the study: Progression to ophthalmopathy was predicted a median of 6.5 months early.

PBMCs came from around 9.7 ml fresh peripheral blood. The V and J genes are TRBV30 and TRBJ2-7; 7 bases fit TRBD1. This TCR was recovered from a woman in her thirties with Graves' hyperthyroidism that later progressed to Graves' ophthalmopathy. Sequences were obtained from blood. CDR3 sequence (DNA): TGTGCCTGGGGGGACAGATCCTACGAGCAGTACTTC. Translated, it gives CAWGDRSYEQYF.